This record covers a single T cell receptor beta chain. What it recognizes is unknown. Documented treatment: roughly 19 received Ad26.COV2.S at low or high dose, single or two shots; 5 received placebo; per-sample allocation not given. The samples date from day 63 after the first vaccine or placebo injection. Built on an Ad26 vector, the vaccine expressed Wuhan-strain SARS-CoV-2 spike. The data belong to a study of Ad26.COV2.S vaccination and SARS-CoV-2 variants. Broader study findings: Vaccine recipients had higher spike-specific TCR breadth than placebo recipients.

Germline V CDR1 and CDR2: DFQATT, SNEGSKA (reference sequence). V trimming: 4 bases; J trimming: 2 bases; junction bases outside the gene matches: 4. The CDR3 loop spans 13 amino acids. Sequenced by immunoSEQ multiplex PCR; TCRdb stores in-frame clones only, minus some. The sample consists of approximately 340,000 clones, 80% to 90% of them appearing once. The specimen was peripheral blood, collected in a trial of Ad26.COV2.S vaccine versus placebo. The TCR sequence derives from a person between 18 and 59 years old who received the Ad26.COV2.S COVID-19 vaccine or a placebo. The chain combines TRBV20-1 with TRBJ2-7; 8 nucleotides line up with TRBD1. The chain's CDR3 is CSATDRGPYEQYF. The CDR3 DNA is TGCAGTGCTACTGACAGGGGTCCCTACGAGCAGTACTTC.